The next 3 T cell receptor beta chains were all read from a single sample in a study of regulatory T cells in long-lasting Graves disease. Specified time point: persistent/refractory GD, antithyroid drugs over 5 years with positive TRAb. Isolated PBMC RNA provided the starting material for the TCR library. Library construction for TCR beta used iRepertoire HTBI primers and Arm-PCR of CDR3 regions. One entry per CDR3 protein results from TCRdb running MiXCR on the multiplex PCR reads. The table shows roughly 430,000 distinct CDR3 sequences, with approximately 22% occurring only once. The sequenced sample was peripheral blood mononuclear cells (PBMCs), obtained when the disease was refractory, from a patient treated with antithyroid drugs. These receptors were taken from a female donor with Graves disease.

This clonotype occurred many times. The chain has TRBV20-1 and TRBJ1-6; 9 positions match TRBD1. Germline-derived CDR1 and CDR2 are DFQATT and SNEGSKA (reference sequence). The CDR3 length is 13 residues. J was trimmed by 10 bases and V by 3 bases; bases with no gene match: 4. CDR3 coding DNA: TGCAGTGCTAGCGGGGACAGGGTATCACCCCTCCACTTT. Protein sequence: CSASGDRVSPLHF.

This clonotype has ten or more counts. V is TRBV12-3 or TRBV12-4 and J is TRBJ1-2; D possibly corresponds to TRBD1 (6 bases). Trimming took 8 bases from V and 7 from J, leaving 14 bases between them. The CDR3 is 12 residues long. The CDR3 sequence is CASGTGGAGYTF. In DNA, the CDR3 is TGTGCCAGCGGAACCGGGGGGGCTGGCTACACCTTC.

This clonotype has just a few counts. V usage is TRBV3-1 and J usage is TRBJ1-1; the D gene is possibly TRBD1 (6 bases). Trimming pared 1 base from V and 3 bases from J, leaving 12 bases between. The length of the CDR3 is 15 residues. Per germline, CDR1 LGHDT and CDR2 YNNKEL (reference sequence). CDR3: CASSQGGGGHTEAFF. The CDR3 DNA is TGTGCCAGCAGCCAAGGAGGAGGGGGGCACACTGAAGCTTTCTTT.